This entry describes one T cell receptor (beta chain). TCRdb's table, derived via immunoSEQ multiplex PCR, lists solely in-frame clones and lacks some. The profile shows some 120,000 clones, roughly 80% of them singletons. The data belong to a study of blood T cell repertoires in COVID-19. At the level of the study: Samples representing acute and convalescent COVID-19 were sourced from the United States, Italy and Spain.

This CDR3 region has 12 residues. Per the germline V gene, CDR1 is LNHDA and CDR2 is SQIVND (reference sequence). The J segment lost 5 bases and the V segment lost 8 bases, leaving 5 bases of the junction unmatched. This sequence joins TRBV19 and TRBJ2-7; TRBD1 aligns across 8 bases. This sequence originates from a woman in her fifties or sixties with acute or convalescent COVID-19. The sequencing input was peripheral blood. CDR3 sequence reads: CASRGQVDEQYF. DNA of the CDR3: TGTGCCAGTCGGGGACAGGTAGACGAGCAGTACTTC.